The next 14 T cell receptor beta chains were all read from a single sample in a study of T cells in Graves' hyperthyroidism and ophthalmopathy. RNA transcripts provided the source from which TCR beta CDR3 regions were amplified. HTBI primers were the set used in a first-round RT-PCR of the TCR CDR3. MiXCR was run by TCRdb on the multiplex PCR reads, yielding one entry per CDR3 protein. There are around 610,000 distinct CDR3 sequences in the sample; around 15% occur only once, and around 4% lies in the top ten. The sequenced sample was blood. Receptors were obtained from a woman between 35 and 50 years old with Graves' ophthalmopathy.

This clonotype was found many times. This chain uses TRBV19 with TRBJ1-1; no reliable D call. CDR1 and CDR2 from the germline V gene are LNHDA and SQIVND (reference sequence). The CDR3 runs 16 residues. V shed 5 bases and J shed 2 bases, with 18 bases lying between them. CDR3 bases: TGTGCCAGTAGTCCCTATCCCGCGGGCGATAACACTGAAGCTTTCTTT. Translation: CASSPYPAGDNTEAFF.

This clonotype has just a few counts. This chain joins TRBV11-3 and TRBJ2-7; 8 positions match TRBD2. V dropped 0 bases and J dropped 3; count of bases not matched to a gene: 4. The CDR3 consists of 15 residues. The V gene's germline CDR1 is SGHNT and CDR2 YENEEA. CDR3 sequence reads: CASSLERREDYEQYF. DNA for the CDR3: TGTGCCAGCAGCTTAGAACGGCGGGAGGACTACGAGCAGTACTTC.

This clonotype appeared many times. The CDR3 region is CASSATSGYTGELFF. CDR3 DNA: TGTGCCAGTAGCGCGACTAGCGGGTACACCGGGGAGCTGTTTTTT. This rearrangement joins TRBV19 to TRBJ2-2, with 10 bases aligning to TRBD2. CDR3 length: 15 amino acids. After removal of 6 bases from V and 3 bases from J, the junction contained 4 bases not matched to a gene. Per the germline V gene, CDR1 is LNHDA and CDR2 is SQIVND (reference sequence).

This clonotype was observed at least ten times. The V gene is TRBV12-3 or TRBV12-4, the J gene TRBJ1-1; D is possibly TRBD1 (5 bases). This CDR3 comprises 15 residues. Trimming took 6 bases from V and 0 from J, leaving 14 bases between them. The CDR3 DNA reads as TGTGCCAGCAGCCACACAGGCTCTATGAACACTGAAGCTTTCTTT. Protein sequence: CASSHTGSMNTEAFF.

This clonotype occurred many times. J is TRBJ1-1 and V is TRBV7-3; D not certain. Germline V gene lookup returns CDR1 SGHTA and CDR2 FQGTGA. The CDR3 sequence is 13 residues long. Trimming cost V 2 bases and J 4 bases, with 8 bases left between them. The CDR3 nucleotides read TGTGCCAGCAGCTTAGATTGGGGCACTGAAGCTTTCTTT. It is translated as CASSLDWGTEAFF.

The genes are TRBV11-2 and TRBJ2-5; D remains unclear. Trimming pared 0 bases from V and 0 bases from J, leaving 17 bases between. The length of the CDR3 is 18 residues. CDR1 is SGHAT, CDR2 FQNNGV, per germline. DNA of the CDR3: TGTGCCAGCAGCTTAGAATTTTCTGGCTCCGAGGACCAAGAGACCCAGTACTTC. It yields the protein CASSLEFSGSEDQETQYF.

V usage is TRBV6-1 and J usage is TRBJ2-7; 9 bases fit TRBD2. This CDR3 is 14 amino acids long. J lost 2 bases, V lost 6 bases, and 5 bases had no gene match. Germline V CDR1 and CDR2: MNHNS, SASEGT. CDR3 sequence (DNA): TGTGCCAGCAGCCGGGGACTAGCTCCCTACGAGCAGTACTTC. This codes for CASSRGLAPYEQYF.

This clonotype was seen at least ten times. This chain connects TRBV6-2 or TRBV6-3 to TRBJ2-7, with 7 positions matching TRBD2. The CDR3 totals 19 residues. Germline V gives CDR1 MNHEY, CDR2 SVGEGT. After removal of 2 bases from V and 3 bases from J, the junction contained 19 bases not matched to a gene. This chain's CDR3 is CASSYTLAGLRAGIYEQYF. The CDR3 DNA reads as TGTGCCAGCAGTTACACGCTGGCCGGCTTAAGAGCGGGAATCTACGAGCAGTACTTC.

This clonotype has a count of ten or more. The chain is built from TRBV7-3 and TRBJ2-5; D is perhaps TRBD2 (5 bases). CDR1 is SGHTA, CDR2 FQGTGA, per germline. V lost 2 bases and J lost 4, with 11 bases in between. The CDR3 covers 14 residues. The CDR3 loop reads CASSLQAVGETQYF. The CDR3 bases are TGTGCCAGCAGCTTACAAGCGGTGGGAGAGACCCAGTACTTC. The full variable domain, completed using reference TRBV7-3 and TRBJ2-5, is GAGVSQTPSNKVTEKGKYVELRCDPISGHTALYWYRQSLGQGPEFLIYFQGTGAADDSGLPNDRFFAVRPEGSVSTLKIQRTERGDSAVYLCASSLQAVGETQYFGPGTRLLVL.

This clonotype appeared many times. J is TRBJ2-7 and V is TRBV5-1, with 11 nucleotides matching TRBD2. Germline V gene data show CDR1 as SGHRS and CDR2 as YFSETQ. The CDR3 spans 18 residues. V gave up 2 bases and J gave up 2 bases; unmatched junction bases: 12. CDR3 sequence (DNA): TGCGCCAGCAGCTTTGGACGTAGCGGGAGGGCCGATACCTACGAGCAGTACTTC. Encoded protein: CASSFGRSGRADTYEQYF. Full variable domain (missing parts from reference TRBV5-1 and TRBJ2-7): KAGVTQTPRYLIKTRGQQVTLSCSPISGHRSVSWYQQTPGQGLQFLFEYFSETQRNKGNFPGRFSGRQFSNSRSEMNVSTLELGDSALYLCASSFGRSGRADTYEQYFGPGTRLTVT.

This clonotype was counted many times. The gene calls are TRBV19 and TRBJ2-2, with D possibly TRBD1 on 5 matching bases. The germline CDR1 and CDR2 sequences are LNHDA and SQIVND (reference sequence). V was shortened by 0 bases and J by 8 bases, with 13 bases between the two germline ends. The CDR3 is 15 amino acids. The CDR3 nucleotides are TGTGCCAGTAGTATAGATTATACAGGCCGGGGGGAGCTGTTTTTT. Its protein is CASSIDYTGRGELFF.

This sequence joins TRBV29-1 and TRBJ2-5; the D gene is possibly TRBD1 (5 bases). The CDR3 loop spans 12 amino acids. The V and J ends lost 6 bases and 2 bases respectively, with 10 bases between them. Germline V lookup: CDR1 SQVTM, CDR2 ANQGSEA. CDR3 DNA: TGCAGCGTACGACAGAGTCAAGAGACCCAGTACTTC. Its translation: CSVRQSQETQYF.

This sequence joins TRBV12-3 or TRBV12-4 and TRBJ2-3; D possibly corresponds to TRBD2 (6 bases). This CDR3 has 16 amino acids. Trimming stripped 4 bases from V and 4 bases from J, with 18 bases between. The CDR3 DNA is TGTGCCAGCAGTTACTACCCGGGACTGGGGCCAGATACGCAGTATTTT. Translating gives CASSYYPGLGPDTQYF.

This clonotype was counted many times. V is TRBV7-2 and J is TRBJ1-2; perhaps TRBD1 as D (6 bases). CDR3 length: 15 amino acids. Per the germline V gene, CDR1 is SGHTA and CDR2 is FQGNSA. Trimming removed 5 bases from V and 4 bases from J, with 17 bases in between. The CDR3 loop reads CASSPPTGHTYGYTF. In DNA, the CDR3 is TGTGCCAGCAGCCCCCCCACGGGACATACCTATGGCTACACCTTC.